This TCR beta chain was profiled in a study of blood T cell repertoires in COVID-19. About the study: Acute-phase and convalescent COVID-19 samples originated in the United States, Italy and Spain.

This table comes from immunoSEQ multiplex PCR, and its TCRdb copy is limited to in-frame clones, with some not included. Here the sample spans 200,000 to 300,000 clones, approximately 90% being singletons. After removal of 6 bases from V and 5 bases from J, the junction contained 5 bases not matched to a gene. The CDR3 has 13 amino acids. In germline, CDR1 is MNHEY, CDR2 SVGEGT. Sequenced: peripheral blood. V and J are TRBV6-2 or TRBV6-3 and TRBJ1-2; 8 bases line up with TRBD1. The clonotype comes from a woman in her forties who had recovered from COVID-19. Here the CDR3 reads CASSPDRGYGYTF. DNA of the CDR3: TGTGCCAGCAGCCCCGACAGGGGTTATGGCTACACCTTC.